Presented here are 29 T cell receptor beta chains from one specimen sequenced in a study of blood T cell repertoires in COVID-19. TCRdb's table, derived via immunoSEQ multiplex PCR, lists solely in-frame clones and lacks some. The repertoire holds about 230,000 clones, with over 70% as singletons. The material sequenced was peripheral blood. Every receptor here comes from a woman of 80 years or more with acute or convalescent COVID-19.

V usage is TRBV3-1 (or the pseudogene TRBV3-2) and J usage is TRBJ2-2; a possible D gene is TRBD2 (7 bases). The CDR3 has 17 amino acids. V lost 1 base, J lost 3 bases, and 15 bases lay in between. Germline V lookup: CDR1 LGHDT, CDR2 YNNKEL (reference sequence). In DNA form, the CDR3 reads TGTGCCAGCAGCCAAGTATCGAGGGGGGGCGACACCGGGGAGCTGTTTTTT. As protein: CASSQVSRGGDTGELFF.

The J gene is TRBJ1-1, the V gene TRBV28; the D is unclear. The CDR3 extends over 11 amino acids. CDR1 and CDR2 from the germline V gene are MDHEN and SYDVKM. V gave up 3 bases and J gave up 5 bases, with 4 bases separating them. CDR3 DNA sequence: TGTGCCAGCAGTTTCATTACTGAAGCTTTCTTT. Translation gives CASSFITEAFF. Based on the CDR3 plus reference TRBV28 and TRBJ1-1, the full variable domain is DVKVTQSSRYLVKRTGEKVFLECVQDMDHENMFWYRQDPGLGLRLIYFSYDVKMKEKGDIPEGYSVSREKKERFSLILESASTNQTSMYLCASSFITEAFFGQGTRLTVV.

As to this clone: The same CDR3 also results from other DNA sequences found in this sample. This chain links TRBV19 with TRBJ1-1, with D uncertain. The CDR3 spans 13 residues. Trimming stripped 3 bases from V and 0 bases from J, with 5 bases between. Germline V CDR1 and CDR2: LNHDA, SQIVND (reference sequence). CDR3 sequence reads: CASSIRVNTEAFF. The CDR3, as DNA: TGTGCCAGTAGTATTAGAGTGAACACTGAAGCTTTCTTT.

The gene calls are TRBV5-4 and TRBJ2-7, with 10 bases matching TRBD2. This CDR3 contains 18 residues. Looked up from germline, CDR1 is SGHNT and CDR2 is YYREEE (reference sequence). The V and J ends lost 0 bases and 6 bases, in that order; junction bases with no gene match: 15. The CDR3 spells CASSLGYSGGGTTGEQYF. The CDR3 DNA follows: TGTGCCAGCAGCTTGGGGTACAGCGGGGGGGGCACAACGGGCGAGCAGTACTTC.

The chain combines TRBV11-2 with TRBJ1-2; 9 nucleotides agree with TRBD1. Germline CDR1 SGHAT, CDR2 FQNNGV. V shed 1 base, J shed 7 bases, and the junction held 7 bases outside the gene matches. The CDR3 is 15 residues long. As DNA, the CDR3 is TGTGCCAGCAGCTTAGCCCCCGGACAGGGGTTTGGCTACACCTTC. Translating it yields CASSLAPGQGFGYTF.

The gene calls are TRBV11-1 and TRBJ1-3; 7 bases are a match to TRBD1. Germline lookup yields CDR1 SGHAT and CDR2 FQDESV (reference sequence). The junction had 4 bases not matched to a gene; V was cut back by 5 bases and J by 0 bases. The length of the CDR3 is 15 residues. The CDR3 reads CASSDRTGSGNTIYF. The DNA of the CDR3 is TGTGCCAGCAGCGATCGGACAGGCTCTGGAAACACCATATATTTT. The full variable domain, its missing parts supplied by reference TRBV11-1 and TRBJ1-3, is EAEVAQSPRYKITEKSQAVAFWCDPISGHATLYWYRQILGQGPELLVQFQDESVVDDSQLPKDRFSAERLKGVDSTLKIQPAELGDSAMYLCASSDRTGSGNTIYFGEGSWLTVV.

This clone was recorded once. The V and J genes are TRBV2 and TRBJ2-4, with 11 bases lining up with TRBD2. The trim removed 5 bases at V and 9 bases at J, leaving 6 bases unmatched. CDR1 SNHLY and CDR2 FYNNEI come from the germline V gene. The CDR3 contains 14 residues. CDR3: CASSPGLAAAIQYF. The CDR3 nucleotides are TGTGCCAGCAGTCCGGGACTAGCGGCCGCCATTCAGTACTTC.

J is TRBJ1-1 and V is TRBV3-1 (or the pseudogene TRBV3-2); no definite D call. The V and J ends lost 4 bases and 4 bases respectively, with 13 bases between them. CDR3 size: 14 residues. Germline V gene data show CDR1 as LGHDT and CDR2 as YNNKEL (reference sequence). CDR3: CASSPLVAPTEAFF. For the CDR3, the DNA is TGTGCCAGCAGCCCTTTAGTAGCCCCCACTGAAGCTTTCTTT.

V gene TRBV7-8 combines with J gene TRBJ2-7; 16 bases fit TRBD2. J lost 6 bases, V lost 2 bases, and 10 bases had no gene match. The CDR3 totals 18 residues. Germline CDR1 reads SGHVS; CDR2 reads FQNEAQ. CDR3 coding DNA: TGTGCCAGCAGCTTAATCGGGACTAGCGGGAGGGCTTTATCCGAGCAGTACTTC. Translation gives CASSLIGTSGRALSEQYF.

The chain couples TRBV13 to TRBJ2-5; no firm D call. V was pared by 5 bases and J by 2 bases, with 12 bases between. Per the germline V gene, CDR1 is PRHDT and CDR2 is FYEKMQ (reference sequence). The CDR3 sequence is 14 residues long. CDR3 coding DNA: TGTGCCAGCAGCGCCTACGTTGTACAAGAGACCCAGTACTTC. Its translation is CASSAYVVQETQYF.

CDR3 amino acids: CASSVGASNSPLHF. The CDR3 DNA sequence: TGTGCCAGCAGTGTAGGGGCAAGTAATTCACCCCTCCACTTT. The chain links TRBV2 to TRBJ1-6; tentative D call: TRBD1 (5 bases). The germline CDR1 and CDR2 sequences are SNHLY and FYNNEI. V gave up 4 bases and J gave up 6 bases, with 10 bases separating them. This CDR3 spans 14 amino acids.

The chain combines TRBV19 with TRBJ1-2; the match to TRBD1 covers 12 bases. The length of the CDR3 is 17 residues. The germline gives CDR1 LNHDA, CDR2 SQIVND (reference sequence). Losses at the gene ends were 4 bases for V and 5 bases for J; bases not matched to a gene: 11. In nucleotides, the CDR3 is TGTGCCAGTAGTACGTCCCGGGACAGGGGGCAGGGGTATGGCTACACCTTC. This codes for CASSTSRDRGQGYGYTF. The variable domain in full, completed from reference TRBV19 and TRBJ1-2, reads DGGITQSPKYLFRKEGQNVTLSCEQNLNHDAMYWYRQDPGQGLRLIYYSQIVNDFQKGDIAEGYSVSREKKESFPLTVTSAQKNPTAFYLCASSTSRDRGQGYGYTFGSGTRLTVV.

This rearrangement joins TRBV9 to TRBJ2-5; 11 bases are shared with TRBD2. With V trimmed by 3 bases and J by 2 bases, 6 bases remained unmatched. The CDR3 runs to 16 residues. Per germline, CDR1 SGDLS and CDR2 YYNGEE. CDR3 in amino acids: CASSELAGGGQETQYF. CDR3 coding DNA: TGTGCCAGCAGCGAGCTAGCGGGGGGAGGTCAAGAGACCCAGTACTTC. Using reference TRBV9 and TRBJ2-5 for the parts outside the CDR3, the full variable domain is DSGVTQTPKHLITATGQRVTLRCSPRSGDLSVYWYQQSLDQGLQFLIQYYNGEERAKGNILERFSAQQFPDLHSELNLSSLELGDSALYFCASSELAGGGQETQYFGPGTRLLVL.

The J gene is TRBJ2-7, the V gene TRBV11-2, with D hard to call. V gave up 0 bases and J gave up 6 bases, with 9 bases separating them. From germline, CDR1 is SGHAT and CDR2 FQNNGV. The CDR3 has 13 residues. In nucleotides, the CDR3 is TGTGCCAGCAGCTTAGAGGCGGCTGGCGAGCAGTACTTC. It codes for CASSLEAAGEQYF.

This clone was counted a few times. V is TRBV28 and J is TRBJ1-5; D is undetermined. CDR1 and CDR2 (germline): MDHEN, SYDVKM. The V gene lost 5 bases and the J gene lost 1 base, with 9 bases spanning the gap. The CDR3 contains 14 residues. The CDR3 nucleotides read TGTGCCAGCAGTGGTGGGCAGAGCAATCAGCCCCAGCATTTT. Protein sequence: CASSGGQSNQPQHF.

The chain recombines TRBV28 with TRBJ1-5; 7 bases fit TRBD1. CDR3 size: 15 residues. Germline CDR1 is MDHEN and CDR2 is SYDVKM. The J segment lost 0 bases and the V segment lost 6 bases, leaving 5 bases of the junction unmatched. DNA for the CDR3: TGTGCCAGCAGATTCGCAGGGGGTAGCAATCAGCCCCAGCATTTT. As protein: CASRFAGGSNQPQHF.

There are a few counts of this clone. This chain joins TRBV28 and TRBJ1-5, with D tentatively TRBD1 (5 bases). Deletions cut 5 bases from V and 4 bases from J, with 18 bases between. The CDR3 sequence is 16 residues long. CDR1 is MDHEN, CDR2 SYDVKM, per germline. CDR3 protein: CASSPGGGVLNQPQHF. CDR3 sequence (DNA): TGTGCCAGCAGTCCTGGTGGAGGGGTCCTTAATCAGCCCCAGCATTTT.

This clone was seen only a few times. The gene calls are TRBV6-1 and TRBJ1-5; perhaps TRBD1 as D (5 bases). CDR3 size: 16 residues. Germline CDR1 MNHNS, CDR2 SASEGT. V lost 2 bases to trimming and J lost 0 bases, with 11 bases between them. This chain's CDR3 is CASSELRVSSNQPQHF. CDR3 sequence (DNA): TGTGCCAGCAGTGAACTCAGGGTTTCTAGCAATCAGCCCCAGCATTTT.

The chain recombines TRBV5-1 with TRBJ1-1, with 9 nucleotides matching TRBD1. The junction had 7 bases not matched to a gene; V was cut back by 5 bases and J by 2 bases. The CDR3 covers 15 residues. Germline CDR1 is SGHRS and CDR2 is YFSETQ. The CDR3 bases are TGCGCCAGCAGTCCCCGGGACAGGGTCAACACTGAAGCTTTCTTT. Protein: CASSPRDRVNTEAFF.

J is TRBJ2-1 and V is TRBV19, with 15 bases that match TRBD2. Looked up from germline, CDR1 is LNHDA and CDR2 is SQIVND (reference sequence). The CDR3 sequence is 15 residues long. Trimming removed 11 bases from V and 6 bases from J; junction bases left unmatched: 8. The DNA of the CDR3 is TGTGCCGCGGGACTAGCGGGAGGAACGATCAATGAGCAGTTCTTC. This encodes CAAGLAGGTINEQFF.

The chain links TRBV7-9 to TRBJ1-1; the match to TRBD1 covers 9 bases. The CDR3 sequence is 18 residues long. The V gene's germline CDR1 is SEHNR and CDR2 FQNEAQ (reference sequence). V shed 2 bases, J shed 4 bases, and the junction held 14 bases outside the gene matches. The CDR3 reads CASSLIGQGMGKITEAFF. CDR3 DNA: TGTGCCAGCAGCTTAATCGGACAGGGGATGGGGAAGATCACTGAAGCTTTCTTT.

The V and J genes are TRBV30 and TRBJ1-2, with 7 bases aligning to TRBD1. Germline assignment: CDR1 GTSNPN and CDR2 SVGIG (reference sequence). The junction had 21 bases not matched to a gene; V was cut back by 1 base and J by 7 bases. The CDR3 totals 18 residues. The CDR3 protein is CAWSAPTIRDSSIRGYTF. As DNA, the CDR3 is TGTGCCTGGAGTGCACCGACGATCCGGGACAGCTCAATCCGTGGCTACACCTTC.

The rearrangement links TRBV21-1 to TRBJ2-5; TRBD2 is the table's D call, not checked against the DNA. TRBV21-1 is listed as a pseudogene. The CDR3 covers 20 residues. The CDR3 coding sequence is TGTGCCAGCAGCAATTCCGGTGGAGCGACTAGCGGGAGAGTAGGTGAGACCCAGTACTTC. It translates to CASSNSGGATSGRVGETQYF.

The rearrangement joins TRBV19 to TRBJ2-5, with 8 bases aligning to TRBD1. Germline values: CDR1 LNHDA, CDR2 SQIVND (reference sequence). Trimming cost V 6 bases and J 5 bases; bases outside gene matches: 8. This CDR3 contains 14 residues. The CDR3: CASSPRGLRETQYF. CDR3 sequence (DNA): TGTGCCAGTAGCCCCAGGGGGCTGAGGGAGACCCAGTACTTC.

The chain is built from TRBV15 and TRBJ2-2; 9 bases agree with TRBD1. The CDR3 extends over 14 amino acids. Trimming at V came to 4 bases and at J to 6 bases, leaving 3 bases not matched to a gene. The germline V gene encodes CDR1 LNHNV and CDR2 YYDKDF (reference sequence). CDR3 DNA: TGTGCCACCAGCACGGGACAGGGATCCGGGGAGCTGTTTTTT. Its translation is CATSTGQGSGELFF.

The CDR3 here is CSASGTGRVQFF. CDR3 nucleotide sequence: TGCAGTGCTAGTGGGACTGGAAGGGTGCAGTTCTTC. V is TRBV20-1 and J is TRBJ2-1, with D possibly TRBD2 on 6 matching bases. Germline V CDR1 and CDR2: DFQATT, SNEGSKA (reference sequence). The CDR3 is made up of 12 amino acids. V gave up 3 bases and J gave up 12 bases, with 15 bases separating them.

The sample holds one count of this clone. As DNA, the CDR3 is TGTGCCAGCAGTGCGGGCTCGAGCACTGAAGCTTTCTTT. This sequence encodes CASSAGSSTEAFF. V is TRBV6-6 and J is TRBJ1-1; D is unresolved. The germline gives CDR1 MNHNY, CDR2 SVGAGI (reference sequence). V lost 5 bases and J 4 bases, leaving 11 bases between the germline ends. The CDR3 spans 13 residues.

This clone was found once. The rearrangement joins TRBV7-9 to TRBJ1-1, with D hard to call. Germline V lookup: CDR1 SEHNR, CDR2 FQNEAQ (reference sequence). The ends were cut back, 3 bases at V and 5 bases at J, with 22 bases in the middle. The CDR3 has 17 amino acids. Here the CDR3 reads CASSFPVSGGRRTEAFF. CDR3 DNA: TGTGCCAGCAGCTTCCCTGTATCGGGAGGGCGGAGGACTGAAGCTTTCTTT.

The chain combines TRBV7-2 with TRBJ1-2; D is unclear. CDR3 length equals 12 residues. V was cut by 1 base and J by 7 bases, with 7 bases left in between. Germline-derived CDR1 and CDR2 are SGHTA and FQGNSA. The CDR3 region has the DNA TGTGCCAGCAGCTTAGTCCAAGCTGGCTACACCTTC. Translating it yields CASSLVQAGYTF.